Below are 10 T cell receptor beta chains sequenced from a single sample in a study of blood T cells in healthy people across ages. A second PCR, run for about 6 to 11 cycles, used a sample-barcoded 5' primer plus a J-beta primer mix. Using its own MiXCR run on the 5' RACE reads, TCRdb lists one record per CDR3 protein. This sample has around 1,900,000 distinct CDR3 sequences; around 42% occur once, and the top ten carry under 25%. Sequencing was done on a sample of blood. The receptors were sampled from a human donor in good health.

This chain links TRBV27 with TRBJ2-7, with D hard to call. This CDR3 is 14 amino acids long. CDR1 and CDR2 (germline): MNHEY, SMNVEV (reference sequence). V shed 4 bases and J shed 3 bases, with 13 bases lying between them. The CDR3 region has the DNA TGTGCCAGCAGTTCCACCTATGGTGACTACGAGCAGTACTTC. This translates into CASSSTYGDYEQYF.

The J gene is TRBJ1-2, the V gene TRBV12-3 or TRBV12-4; D gene ambiguous. Trimming left V 7 bases short and J 6 bases short, with 15 bases between. CDR3 length: 13 residues. The chain's CDR3 is CASTPLLIDGYTF. The CDR3 DNA reads TGTGCCAGCACCCCTTTGTTGATCGATGGCTACACCTTC.

This clonotype was found many times. The genes are TRBV20-1 and TRBJ2-1; 8 bases match TRBD2. The germline V gene has CDR1 DFQATT and CDR2 SNEGSKA (reference sequence). V shed 5 bases and J 5 bases; nucleotides not matched to a gene: 8. There are 14 residues in the CDR3. The CDR3: CSAEAGGPNNEQFF. CDR3 nucleotide sequence: TGCAGTGCTGAGGCGGGGGGACCAAACAATGAGCAGTTCTTC.

J is TRBJ2-1 and V is TRBV5-1, with a weak D call TRBD1 (7 bases). CDR1 SGHRS and CDR2 YFSETQ come from the germline V gene. V lost 0 bases and J 7 bases, leaving 14 bases between the germline ends. The CDR3 is 15 amino acids. CDR3 nucleotide sequence: TGCGCCAGCAGCTTGGGCGGGACAGACGATAATGAGCAGTTCTTC. This sequence encodes CASSLGGTDDNEQFF.

This clonotype was recorded a few times. The chain carries TRBV3-1 and TRBJ2-3; D is perhaps TRBD2 (5 bases). Trimming took 2 bases from V and 0 from J, leaving 9 bases between them. There are 15 residues in the CDR3. In germline, CDR1 is LGHDT, CDR2 YNNKEL (reference sequence). In DNA form, the CDR3 reads TGTGCCAGCAGCCAACGGGGTGTTAGCACAGATACGCAGTATTTT. Its protein product is CASSQRGVSTDTQYF.

The V gene is TRBV20-1, the J gene TRBJ1-5; D not resolved. V was clipped by 3 bases and J by 6 bases, with 15 bases between them. The CDR3 has 14 amino acids. Looked up from germline, CDR1 is DFQATT and CDR2 is SNEGSKA (reference sequence). In DNA, the CDR3 is TGCAGTGCTAGTAGGTCCGTTTTGGGTCAGCCCCAGCATTTT. It translates to CSASRSVLGQPQHF.

The genes are TRBV6-6 and TRBJ1-2, with no clear D. This CDR3 has 14 amino acids. With 6 bases removed from V and 3 bases from J, the gap between germline ends came to 14 bases. Germline V CDR1 and CDR2: MNHNY, SVGAGI (reference sequence). CDR3 sequence reads: CASRGIIIHYGYTF. For the CDR3, the DNA is TGTGCCAGCAGGGGCATCATTATCCACTATGGCTACACCTTC.

Concerning this clonotype: Its ends do not fully match the called genes, so a read error is possible. The chain recombines TRBV11-1 with TRBJ2-2; possible D gene TRBD2, 7 bases. The germline gives CDR1 SGHAT, CDR2 FQDESV (reference sequence). The CDR3 loop spans 17 amino acids. CDR3 sequence reads: CASSSNSGGLTTGERFF. The CDR3 DNA follows: TGTGCCAGCAGCTCAAATTCGGGGGGCCTAACCACCGGGGAGCGGTTTTTT.

This rearrangement joins TRBV20-1 to TRBJ2-1; 11 nucleotides line up with TRBD2. CDR1 and CDR2 (germline): DFQATT, SNEGSKA (reference sequence). The J segment lost 8 bases and the V segment lost 0 bases, leaving 9 bases of the junction unmatched. CDR3 length: 16 amino acids. DNA for the CDR3: TGCAGTGCTAGAGATCCTCCTAGCGGGGGGCAGTATGAGCAGTTCTTC. Translating it yields CSARDPPSGGQYEQFF.

The chain combines TRBV6-2 or TRBV6-3 with TRBJ1-1, with D possibly TRBD1 on 5 matching bases. V was shortened by 6 bases and J by 3 bases, with 14 bases between the two germline ends. CDR3 length: 14 amino acids. Germline CDR1 MNHEY, CDR2 SVGEGT. The CDR3 sequence: CASSRTLGDTEAFF. The CDR3 nucleotides are TGTGCCAGCAGCCGGACATTGGGGGACACTGAAGCTTTCTTT.